This T cell receptor beta chain comes out of a study of blood T cells in healthy people across ages. Findings and limits, study-wide: Versus aged donors, long-lived donors had higher diversity and more naive CD4+ cells.

This CDR3 has 16 amino acids. CDR1 and CDR2 from the germline V gene are LNHNV and YYDKDF (reference sequence). The V and J ends lost 0 bases and 2 bases respectively, with 12 bases between them. This clonotype was picked up a small number of times. No antigen is known for it. Healthy individuals of Caucasian origin from Russia, aged roughly 6 to 100, served as donors. Every participating donor contributed around 9.5 milliliters of peripheral blood through a draw. The second PCR ran about 6 to 11 cycles with a sample-barcoded 5' primer and J-beta primers. MiXCR, run by TCRdb on the 5' RACE reads, gives a single entry per CDR3 protein. Among about 1.4 million distinct CDR3 sequences listed, 55% to 75% were seen once.

Source material: blood. The receptor was isolated from a man younger than 35 in good health. The chain joins TRBV15 to TRBJ2-3, with D possibly matching TRBD2 (5 bases). The CDR3 loop is CATSRDGREITDTQYF. In DNA, the CDR3 is TGTGCCACCAGCAGAGATGGTAGGGAGATCACAGATACGCAGTATTTT.